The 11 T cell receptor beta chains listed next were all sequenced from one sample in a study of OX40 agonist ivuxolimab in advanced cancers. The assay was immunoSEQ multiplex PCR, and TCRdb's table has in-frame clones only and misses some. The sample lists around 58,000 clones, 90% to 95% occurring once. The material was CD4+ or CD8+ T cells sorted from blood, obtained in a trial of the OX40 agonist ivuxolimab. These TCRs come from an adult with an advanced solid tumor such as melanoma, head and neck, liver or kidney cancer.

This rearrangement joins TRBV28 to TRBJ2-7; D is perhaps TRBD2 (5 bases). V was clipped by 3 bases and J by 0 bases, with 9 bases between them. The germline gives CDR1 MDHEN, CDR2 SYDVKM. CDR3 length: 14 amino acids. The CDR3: CASSFAGTSYEQYF. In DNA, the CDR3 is TGTGCCAGCAGTTTCGCGGGTACCTCCTACGAGCAGTACTTC.

The CDR3 DNA reads as TGTGCCAGCAGCTTAAGAAGTTCGGGATACACAGATACGCAGTATTTT. It specifies CASSLRSSGYTDTQYF. The chain links TRBV7-9 to TRBJ2-3; weak D call: TRBD2 (5 bases). CDR3 length equals 16 residues. Trimming shortened V by 2 bases and J by 2 bases, and 14 bases separated the two germline ends. Germline V lookup: CDR1 SEHNR, CDR2 FQNEAQ (reference sequence).

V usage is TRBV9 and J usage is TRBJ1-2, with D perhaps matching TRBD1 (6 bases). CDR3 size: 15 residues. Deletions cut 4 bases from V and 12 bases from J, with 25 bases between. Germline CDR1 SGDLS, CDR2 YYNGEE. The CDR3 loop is CASSSPRGGGVENTF. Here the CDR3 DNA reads TGTGCCAGCAGCTCGCCCCGGGGAGGGGGAGTTGAAAACACCTTC.

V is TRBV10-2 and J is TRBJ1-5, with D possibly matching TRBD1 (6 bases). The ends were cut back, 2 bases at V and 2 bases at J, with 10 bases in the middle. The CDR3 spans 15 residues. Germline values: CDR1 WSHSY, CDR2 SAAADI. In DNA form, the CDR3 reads TGCGCCAGCAGTGAGCCAAACAGGGGCAATCAGCCCCAGCATTTT. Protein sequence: CASSEPNRGNQPQHF.

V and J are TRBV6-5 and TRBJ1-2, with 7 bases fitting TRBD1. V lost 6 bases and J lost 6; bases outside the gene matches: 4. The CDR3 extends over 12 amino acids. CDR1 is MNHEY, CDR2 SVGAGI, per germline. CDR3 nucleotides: TGTGCCAGCAGCCAAGACAGGGATGGCTACACCTTC. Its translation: CASSQDRDGYTF.

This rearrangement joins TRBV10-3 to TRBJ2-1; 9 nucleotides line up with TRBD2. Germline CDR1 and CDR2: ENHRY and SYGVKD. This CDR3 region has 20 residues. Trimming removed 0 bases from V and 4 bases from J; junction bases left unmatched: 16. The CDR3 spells CAISESTPLAGARIYNEQFF. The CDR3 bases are TGTGCCATCAGTGAGTCGACTCCATTAGCGGGAGCAAGAATATACAATGAGCAGTTCTTC.

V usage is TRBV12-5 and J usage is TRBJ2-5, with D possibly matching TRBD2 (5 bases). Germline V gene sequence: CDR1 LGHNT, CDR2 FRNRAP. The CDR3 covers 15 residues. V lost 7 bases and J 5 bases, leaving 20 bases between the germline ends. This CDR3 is CASALTPGREETQYF. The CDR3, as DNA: TGTGCTAGTGCCCTCACCCCCGGAAGGGAGGAGACCCAGTACTTC.

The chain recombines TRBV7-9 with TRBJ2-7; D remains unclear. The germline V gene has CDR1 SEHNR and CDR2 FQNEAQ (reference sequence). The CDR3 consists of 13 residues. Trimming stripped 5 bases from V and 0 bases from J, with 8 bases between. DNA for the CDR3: TGTGCCAGCAGCCCAAGGAGCTCCTACGAGCAGTACTTC. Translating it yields CASSPRSSYEQYF.

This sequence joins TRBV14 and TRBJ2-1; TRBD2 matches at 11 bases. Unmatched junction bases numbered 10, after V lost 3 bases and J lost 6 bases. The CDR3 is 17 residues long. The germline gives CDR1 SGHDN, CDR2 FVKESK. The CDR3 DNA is TGTGCCAGCAGCCACCCCTACACTAGCGGGAGCTTCAATGAGCAGTTCTTC. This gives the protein CASSHPYTSGSFNEQFF.

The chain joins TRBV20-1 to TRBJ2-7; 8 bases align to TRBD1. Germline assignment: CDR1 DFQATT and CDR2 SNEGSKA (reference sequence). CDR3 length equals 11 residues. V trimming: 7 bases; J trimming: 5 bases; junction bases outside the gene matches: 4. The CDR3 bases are TGCAGTGGCAAGACAGGGGACGAGCAGTACTTC. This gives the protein CSGKTGDEQYF.

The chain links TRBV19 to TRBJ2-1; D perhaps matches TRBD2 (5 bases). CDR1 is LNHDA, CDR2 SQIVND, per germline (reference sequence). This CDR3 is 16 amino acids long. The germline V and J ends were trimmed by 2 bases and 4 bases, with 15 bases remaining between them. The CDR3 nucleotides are TGTGCCAGTAGTATATTCGCGGCTAGCTCTTACAATGAGCAGTTCTTC. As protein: CASSIFAASSYNEQFF.